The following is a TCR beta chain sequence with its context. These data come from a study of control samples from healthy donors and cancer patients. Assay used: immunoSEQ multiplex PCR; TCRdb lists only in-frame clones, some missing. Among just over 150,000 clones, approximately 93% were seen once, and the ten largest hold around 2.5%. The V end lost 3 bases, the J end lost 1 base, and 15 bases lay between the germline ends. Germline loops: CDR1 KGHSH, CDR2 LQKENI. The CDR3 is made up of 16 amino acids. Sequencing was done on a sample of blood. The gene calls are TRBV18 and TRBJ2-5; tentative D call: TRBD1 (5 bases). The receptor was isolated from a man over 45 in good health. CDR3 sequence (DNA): TGTGCCAGCTCACCCAGGCAGCCCCAGGGCCAAGAGACCCAGTACTTC. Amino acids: CASSPRQPQGQETQYF. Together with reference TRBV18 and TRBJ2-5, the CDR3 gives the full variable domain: NAGVMQNPRHLVRRRGQEARLRCSPMKGHSHVYWYRQLPEEGLKFMVYLQKENIIDESGMPKERFSAEFPKEGPSILRIQQVVRGDSAAYFCASSPRQPQGQETQYFGPGTRLLVL.